Listed below are T cell receptor beta chains from one sample, sequenced in a study of esophageal squamous cell carcinoma under preoperative chemotherapy. TCRdb reprocessed the PCR reads with MiXCR, giving one entry per CDR3 protein. The data contain 15,000 to 20,000 distinct CDR3 sequences, roughly half of them seen just once; the ten biggest clones take up roughly 29%. The sample was collected from a patient given preoperative chemotherapy. All receptors come from a human donor with esophageal squamous cell carcinoma. The donor label of this sample is uncertain. CDR3s include the opening cysteine and the closing phenylalanine or tryptophan. The D gene is left open where the match is weak. Clone size is given for some rows only: seen once, a few or many times, or a class if the clone is expanded.

16,-,TRBV27,-,TRBJ2-1,CASTPRTARLYNEQFF,TGTGCCAGCACCCCCCGGACAGCAAGATTATACAATGAGCAGTTCTTC
14,medium-sized,TRBV6-1,-,TRBJ2-7,CASLGAPSYNEQYF,TGTGCCAGCCTTGGGGCCCCTTCCTACAATGAGCAGTACTTC
13,few,TRBV12-3/TRBV12-4,-,TRBJ2-7,CASSVSTGGEQYF,TGTGCCAGCAGTGTTTCTACAGGAGGCGAGCAGTACTTC
12,many,TRBV7-2,TRBD2,TRBJ2-7,CASSFGLAEQYF,TGTGCCAGCAGCTTCGGACTAGCCGAGCAGTACTTC
14,few,TRBV7-3,-,TRBJ2-5,CASSPNNGRGTQYF,TGTGCCAGCAGTCCTAATAATGGACGTGGGACCCAGTACTTC
19,few,TRBV7-6,TRBD2,TRBJ2-1,CASSLASTRLAGANNEQFF,TGTGCCAGCAGCTTAGCCAGTACCCGACTAGCGGGAGCGAACAATGAGCAGTTCTTC
14,-,TRBV7-2,-,TRBJ2-7,CASSLALAGREQYF,TGTGCCAGCAGCTTAGCGCTGGCGGGGCGCGAGCAGTACTTC
13,-,TRBV11-3,-,TRBJ2-7,CASSLSPAYEQYF,TGTGCCAGCAGCTTGAGCCCCGCCTACGAGCAGTACTTC
15,once,TRBV5-8,TRBD2,TRBJ2-5,CASSFWLAGLNEQYF,TGTGCCAGCAGCTTCTGGCTAGCGGGCCTCAATGAGCAGTACTTC
14,-,TRBV7-3,-,TRBJ2-4,CASRPRSRDNEQYF,TGTGCCAGCAGACCTAGGTCACGGGACAATGAGCAGTACTTC
12,-,TRBV27,-,TRBJ2-3,CASSTYTDEQYF,TGTGCCAGCAGCACTTACACCGATGAGCAGTATTTT
12,few,TRBV10-1,-,TRBJ2-5,CASSEAGGTQYF,TGCGCCAGCAGTGAGGCGGGTGGGACCCAGTACTTC
14,-,TRBV7-9,-,TRBJ2-5,CASSLVGSQETQYF,TGTGCCAGCAGCTTAGTGGGCTCCCAAGAGACCCAGTACTTC
15,few,TRBV7-2,TRBD2,TRBJ2-7,CASRTSGRSYNEQYF,TGTGCCAGCCGGACTAGCGGGAGATCCTACAATGAGCAGTACTTC
14,-,TRBV7-2,-,TRBJ2-1,CASRAADILETQFF,TGTGCCAGCAGGGCTGCGGATATATTGGAGACCCAGTTCTTC
13,once,TRBV12-5,-,TRBJ2-1,CASGPLGSHEQFF,TGTGCTAGTGGCCCGTTGGGATCACATGAGCAGTTCTTC
16,-,TRBV7-2,-,TRBJ2-4,CASSSTGRGATDIQYF,TGTGCCAGCAGCTCAACGGGGCGGGGAGCCACAGACATTCAGTACTTC
13,-,TRBV10-3,TRBD1,TRBJ2-7,CATADRRYYEQYF,TGTGCCACCGCGGACAGGCGATACTACGAGCAGTACTTC
15,-,TRBV7-3,-,TRBJ2-3,CGSGAAGGDIDTQYF,TGTGGCAGCGGCGCTGCTGGCGGTGACATAGATACGCAGTATTTC
14,-,TRBV11-3,-,TRBJ2-7,CASSPRTISYEQYF,TGTGCCAGCAGCCCACGGACTATTAGCTACGAGCAGTACTTC
13,-,TRBV7-2,-,TRBJ2-7,CASSFGLKDTQYF,TGTGCCAGCAGCTTTGGGCTCAAAGATACGCAGTACTTC
14,-,TRBV11-1,TRBD2,TRBJ2-5,CASSSRRGLETQYF,TGTGCCAGCAGCTCTCGGCGGGGGTTAGAGACCCAGTACTTC
15,medium-sized,TRBV12-3/TRBV12-4,-,TRBJ2-6,CASKQTGNGANVLTF,TGTGCCAGCAAGCAAACAGGGAACGGGGCCAACGTCCTGACTTTC
15,-,TRBV6-1,-,TRBJ2-6,CASSEWKSGANVLTF,TGTGCCAGCAGTGAGTGGAAGTCTGGGGCCAACGTCCTGACTTTC
14,-,TRBV7-2,-,TRBJ2-2,CASSYDINTGELFF,TGTGCCAGCAGTTATGACATAAACACCGGGGAGCTGTTTTTT
13,-,TRBV7-6,-,TRBJ1-2,CASSPTGNYGYTF,TGTGCCAGCAGCCCCACCGGAAACTATGGCTACACCTTC
15,many,TRBV7-2,TRBD2,TRBJ2-7,CASSLVAGGPYEQYF,TGTGCCAGCAGCTTAGTAGCGGGAGGGCCCTACGAGCAGTACTTC
15,once,TRBV10-3,-,TRBJ2-3,CAMSLRDVRTDTQYF,TGTGCCATGAGCCTCCGGGACGTGCGCACAGATACGCAGTATTTT
14,-,TRBV6-1,-,TRBJ2-1,CASSEMGGADEQFF,TGTGCCAGCAGTGAAATGGGGGGCGCAGATGAGCAGTTCTTC
13,-,TRBV15,TRBD2,TRBJ2-1,CATSRDARTRNHF,TGTGCCACCAGCAGAGATGCCCGGACTAGAAACCACTTC
14,-,TRBV6-1,-,TRBJ2-1,CASMSSLGMREQFF,TGTGCCAGCATGTCTTCCCTAGGAATGCGTGAGCAGTTCTTC
13,-,TRBV12-3/TRBV12-4,-,TRBJ2-5,CASRERELNTQYF,TGTGCCAGCAGGGAGCGCGAATTAAACACCCAGTACTTC
15,-,TRBV7-3,TRBD2,TRBJ2-7,CASSAGSGAIDTQYF,TGTGCCAGCAGCGCGGGGAGCGGGGCCATAGATACGCAGTACTTC
14,-,TRBV7-2,-,TRBJ2-1,CASKDGVGDNEQFF,TGTGCCAGCAAAGACGGGGTAGGCGACAATGAGCAGTTCTTC
16,-,TRBV5-1,-,TRBJ2-3,CASSPITGQGKETQYF,TGCGCCAGCAGCCCAATCACCGGGCAGGGTAAAGAGACCCAGTACTTT
16,once,TRBV7-2,-,TRBJ2-4,CASSLGPGQVQDIQYF,TGTGCCAGCAGCTTGGGGCCGGGCCAGGTCCAAGACATTCAGTACTTC
14,many,TRBV7-2,-,TRBJ1-1,CASSLVGGLTEAFF,TGTGCCAGCAGCTTGGTGGGGGGCTTGACTGAAGCTTTCTTT
16,-,TRBV7-9,-,TRBJ1-4,CASSLVVGATNEKLFF,TGTGCCAGCAGCTTAGTAGTTGGTGCAACTAATGAAAAACTGTTTTTT
17,few,TRBV12-3/TRBV12-4,TRBD2,TRBJ2-1,CASSGLAGALEGNEQFF,TGTGCCAGCAGTGGACTAGCGGGAGCCTTGGAAGGGAATGAGCAGTTCTTC
16,few,TRBV7-2,TRBD1,TRBJ2-1,CASSVPGQGPYNEQFF,TGTGCCAGCAGCGTTCCGGGACAGGGACCCTACAATGAGCAGTTCTTC
16,-,TRBV11-2,TRBD2,TRBJ2-1,CASSPSLAGEHNEQFF,TGTGCCAGCTCACCGTCGCTAGCGGGAGAACACAATGAGCAGTTCTTC
16,many,TRBV7-8,-,TRBJ2-2,CASSRLGGANTGELFF,TGTGCCAGCAGCCGCCTAGGGGGGGCAAACACCGGGGAGCTGTTTTTT
22,-,TRBV7-8,TRBD2,TRBJ2-5,CASTGGLAGAGVESCDPETQYF,TGTGCCAGCACAGGGGGACTAGCGGGAGCGGGGGTTGAGAGTTGTGACCCAGAGACCCAGTACTTC
15,-,TRBV7-2,-,TRBJ2-1,CASSFTRGSYNEQFF,TGTGCCAGCAGCTTTACGAGGGGTTCCTACAATGAGCAGTTCTTC
13,few,TRBV12-3/TRBV12-4,-,TRBJ2-2,CASSLRDTGELFF,TGTGCCAGCAGTTTGAGGGACACCGGGGAGCTGTTTTTT
15,once,TRBV7-8,-,TRBJ2-3,CARGRGRGEHDTQYF,TGTGCCAGGGGCCGAGGGAGAGGGGAGCACGATACCCAGTATTTC
16,few,TRBV7-3,TRBD2,TRBJ2-3,CASSLFSGSGTDTQYF,TGTGCCAGCAGTTTATTCAGCGGGAGCGGCACAGATACGCAGTATTTT
14,-,TRBV7-6,TRBD2,TRBJ2-5,CASSLGLAGVAPFF,TGTGCCAGCAGCTTGGGACTAGCGGGAGTAGCGCCGTTCTTC
16,-,TRBV7-3,-,TRBJ2-3,CASSPHAGGNTDTQYF,TGTGCCAGCAGCCCCCATGCCGGCGGTAACACAGATACGCAGTATTTT
13,-,TRBV6-1,-,TRBJ2-5,CASRASIQETQYF,TGTGCCAGCAGAGCAAGCATCCAAGAGACCCAGTACTTC